These T cell receptor beta chains were read from a single sample in a study of blood T cell repertoires in COVID-19. The repertoire was sequenced with immunoSEQ multiplex PCR; TCRdb's copy has only in-frame clones and lacks some. The sample has 65,000 to 90,000 clones, around 88% seen once; the top ten hold around 6%. Sequences were obtained from peripheral blood. The receptor set was obtained from a man older than 75 with COVID-19, enrolled during active disease. Each CDR3 is given with its conserved first and last residue. The D gene is left open where the match is weak. Only part of the rows carry a size: once, few, many, or a class if the clone is expanded.

d_call: TRBD1; j_call: TRBJ1-1; clone_size: once; cdr3_length: 13; v_call: TRBV5-5; cdr3_aa: CASNPTGEGEAFF; cdr3_nt: TGTGCCAGCAACCCGACAGGGGAGGGTGAAGCTTTCTTT
d_call: NA; j_call: TRBJ2-2; clone_size: NA; cdr3_length: 15; v_call: TRBV18; cdr3_aa: CASSPEDSYTGELFF; cdr3_nt: TGTGCCAGCTCACCAGAGGACAGCTACACCGGGGAGCTGTTTTTT
d_call: TRBD1; j_call: TRBJ1-4; clone_size: NA; cdr3_length: 15; v_call: TRBV6-5; cdr3_aa: CAHSGQNRGGEKLFF; cdr3_nt: TGTGCCCACTCGGGGCAAAACAGGGGTGGCGAAAAACTGTTTTTT
d_call: TRBD2; j_call: TRBJ2-3; clone_size: NA; cdr3_length: 19; v_call: TRBV6-1; cdr3_aa: CASSGRTSGRYTTTDTQYF; cdr3_nt: TGTGCCAGCAGTGGCCGGACTAGCGGGCGTTACACGACCACAGATACGCAGTATTTT
d_call: TRBD2; j_call: TRBJ2-1; clone_size: NA; cdr3_length: 16; v_call: TRBV15; cdr3_aa: CATSRADSGGGNEQFF; cdr3_nt: TGTGCCACCAGCAGAGCAGATAGCGGGGGGGGGAATGAGCAGTTCTTC
d_call: TRBD1; j_call: TRBJ1-4; clone_size: NA; cdr3_length: 15; v_call: TRBV27; cdr3_aa: CASSLKGQDGEKLFF; cdr3_nt: TGTGCCAGCAGTCTGAAGGGACAGGATGGTGAAAAACTGTTTTTT
d_call: NA; j_call: TRBJ2-1; clone_size: NA; cdr3_length: 17; v_call: TRBV21-1; cdr3_aa: CASSKAVPGPPYNEQFF; cdr3_nt: TGTGCCAGCAGCAAAGCCGTTCCAGGGCCCCCCTACAATGAGCAGTTCTTC
d_call: TRBD1; j_call: TRBJ1-4; clone_size: NA; cdr3_length: 15; v_call: TRBV18; cdr3_aa: CASSRGTGANEKLFF; cdr3_nt: TGTGCCAGCTCACGGGGGACAGGGGCTAATGAAAAACTGTTTTTT
d_call: NA; j_call: TRBJ1-6; clone_size: once; cdr3_length: 14; v_call: TRBV19; cdr3_aa: CASSPETGNSPLHF; cdr3_nt: TGTGCCAGTAGCCCCGAGACGGGTAATTCACCCCTCCACTTT
d_call: NA; j_call: TRBJ1-2; clone_size: few; cdr3_length: 14; v_call: TRBV5-8; cdr3_aa: CASSRTDRAYGYTF; cdr3_nt: TGTGCCAGCAGCCGGACGGACAGAGCCTATGGCTACACCTTC
d_call: NA; j_call: TRBJ2-2; clone_size: NA; cdr3_length: 13; v_call: TRBV5-1; cdr3_aa: CASSLGDAGELFF; cdr3_nt: TGCGCCAGCAGCTTAGGGGATGCCGGGGAGCTGTTTTTT
d_call: NA; j_call: TRBJ1-6; clone_size: NA; cdr3_length: 14; v_call: TRBV19; cdr3_aa: CASSIAGINSPLHF; cdr3_nt: TGTGCCAGTAGTATTGCAGGGATCAATTCACCCCTCCACTTT
d_call: TRBD1; j_call: TRBJ2-7; clone_size: NA; cdr3_length: 13; v_call: TRBV18; cdr3_aa: CASSPGTVYEQYF; cdr3_nt: TGTGCCAGCTCACCGGGGACAGTTTACGAGCAGTACTTC
d_call: NA; j_call: TRBJ2-7; clone_size: NA; cdr3_length: 13; v_call: TRBV5-4; cdr3_aa: CASSSLGGWEQYF; cdr3_nt: TGTGCCAGCAGCTCTCTAGGAGGGTGGGAGCAGTACTTC
d_call: TRBD1; j_call: TRBJ2-5; clone_size: NA; cdr3_length: 13; v_call: TRBV24-1; cdr3_aa: CATSDRNQETQYF; cdr3_nt: TGTGCCACTTCGGACAGGAACCAAGAGACCCAGTACTTC
d_call: NA; j_call: TRBJ2-7; clone_size: NA; cdr3_length: 13; v_call: TRBV18; cdr3_aa: CASSRDISYEQYF; cdr3_nt: TGTGCCAGCTCACGGGACATTTCCTACGAGCAGTACTTC
d_call: NA; j_call: TRBJ2-7; clone_size: NA; cdr3_length: 13; v_call: TRBV4-3; cdr3_aa: CASSQDRGHEQYF; cdr3_nt: TGCGCCAGCAGCCAAGACAGGGGCCACGAGCAGTACTTC
d_call: NA; j_call: TRBJ2-7; clone_size: NA; cdr3_length: 13; v_call: TRBV5-1; cdr3_aa: CASSLRTSYEQYF; cdr3_nt: TGCGCCAGCAGCTTGCGTACTAGCTACGAGCAGTACTTC
d_call: NA; j_call: TRBJ1-1; clone_size: NA; cdr3_length: 11; v_call: TRBV6-5; cdr3_aa: CASSHSREAFF; cdr3_nt: TGTGCCAGCAGTCACAGCCGTGAAGCTTTCTTT
d_call: NA; j_call: TRBJ1-2; clone_size: NA; cdr3_length: 11; v_call: TRBV20-1; cdr3_aa: CSAQEGYGYTF; cdr3_nt: TGCAGTGCCCAGGAGGGCTATGGCTACACCTTC
d_call: NA; j_call: TRBJ2-1; clone_size: NA; cdr3_length: 18; v_call: TRBV24-1; cdr3_aa: CATRDLTFSRASYNEQFF; cdr3_nt: TGTGCCACCCGGGACTTAACCTTTAGTCGAGCCTCCTACAATGAGCAGTTCTTC
d_call: TRBD1; j_call: TRBJ1-1; clone_size: NA; cdr3_length: 13; v_call: TRBV7-2; cdr3_aa: CASSQGQGARTFF; cdr3_nt: TGTGCCAGCAGCCAGGGACAGGGGGCGCGAACTTTCTTT
d_call: NA; j_call: TRBJ2-3; clone_size: NA; cdr3_length: 12; v_call: TRBV11-3; cdr3_aa: CASSLDLDTQYF; cdr3_nt: TGTGCCAGCAGCTTAGATCTGGATACGCAGTATTTT
d_call: NA; j_call: TRBJ2-7; clone_size: NA; cdr3_length: 14; v_call: TRBV5-4; cdr3_aa: CASSLNTGSYEQYF; cdr3_nt: TGTGCCAGCAGCTTGAACACAGGGTCCTACGAGCAGTACTTC
d_call: TRBD1; j_call: TRBJ1-5; clone_size: once; cdr3_length: 13; v_call: TRBV18; cdr3_aa: CASSPQGNQPQHF; cdr3_nt: TGTGCCAGCTCGCCACAGGGGAATCAGCCCCAGCATTTT
d_call: NA; j_call: TRBJ1-1; clone_size: NA; cdr3_length: 14; v_call: TRBV27; cdr3_aa: CASSFRGGDTEAFF; cdr3_nt: TGTGCCAGCAGTTTCAGGGGAGGGGACACTGAAGCTTTCTTT
d_call: NA; j_call: TRBJ1-2; clone_size: NA; cdr3_length: 14; v_call: TRBV19; cdr3_aa: CASRTQGEGWGYTF; cdr3_nt: TGTGCCAGTAGGACACAGGGAGAAGGGTGGGGCTACACCTTC
d_call: TRBD1; j_call: TRBJ1-2; clone_size: once; cdr3_length: 16; v_call: TRBV4-1; cdr3_aa: CASSQEPKDRAGGYTF; cdr3_nt: TGCGCCAGCAGCCAAGAGCCCAAGGACAGGGCGGGTGGCTACACCTTC
d_call: NA; j_call: TRBJ1-1; clone_size: NA; cdr3_length: 16; v_call: TRBV5-6; cdr3_aa: CASSPTGSWGNTEAFF; cdr3_nt: TGTGCCAGCAGTCCTACAGGGTCGTGGGGGAACACTGAAGCTTTCTTT
d_call: TRBD1; j_call: TRBJ1-2; clone_size: NA; cdr3_length: 14; v_call: TRBV5-4; cdr3_aa: CASSQRQGNYGYTF; cdr3_nt: TGTGCCAGCAGCCAACGACAGGGGAACTATGGCTACACCTTC
d_call: NA; j_call: TRBJ2-2; clone_size: NA; cdr3_length: 15; v_call: TRBV19; cdr3_aa: CASSIGLGRAGELFF; cdr3_nt: TGTGCCAGTAGTATAGGACTAGGGAGAGCCGGGGAGCTGTTTTTT
d_call: TRBD1; j_call: TRBJ1-2; clone_size: NA; cdr3_length: 15; v_call: TRBV6-6; cdr3_aa: CASSYPGTGNYGYTF; cdr3_nt: TGTGCCAGCAGTTACCCAGGGACAGGGAACTATGGCTACACCTTC
d_call: TRBD1; j_call: TRBJ1-6; clone_size: NA; cdr3_length: 13; v_call: TRBV7-2; cdr3_aa: CASSATGDSPLHF; cdr3_nt: TGTGCCAGCAGCGCAACAGGGGATTCACCCCTCCACTTT
d_call: TRBD2; j_call: TRBJ2-3; clone_size: NA; cdr3_length: 15; v_call: TRBV9; cdr3_aa: CASSTGLAGVDTQYF; cdr3_nt: TGTGCCAGCAGCACAGGACTAGCGGGGGTAGATACGCAGTATTTT
d_call: TRBD1; j_call: TRBJ1-4; clone_size: NA; cdr3_length: 13; v_call: TRBV6-5; cdr3_aa: CASISGGDEKLFF; cdr3_nt: TGTGCCAGCATATCAGGGGGCGACGAAAAACTGTTTTTT
d_call: NA; j_call: TRBJ1-5; clone_size: NA; cdr3_length: 14; v_call: TRBV4-3; cdr3_aa: CASSLLWAGQPQHF; cdr3_nt: TGCGCCAGCAGCCTCCTGTGGGCGGGGCAGCCCCAGCATTTT
d_call: NA; j_call: TRBJ2-5; clone_size: NA; cdr3_length: 13; v_call: TRBV11-3; cdr3_aa: CASSLRSQETQYF; cdr3_nt: TGTGCCAGCAGCTTACGCAGCCAAGAGACCCAGTACTTC
d_call: NA; j_call: TRBJ1-4; clone_size: NA; cdr3_length: 15; v_call: TRBV6-5; cdr3_aa: CASSLPGPAGEKLFF; cdr3_nt: TGTGCCAGCAGTTTACCAGGGCCGGCGGGGGAAAAACTGTTTTTT
d_call: TRBD1; j_call: TRBJ2-1; clone_size: NA; cdr3_length: 16; v_call: TRBV11-3; cdr3_aa: CASSLLRTGATNEQFF; cdr3_nt: TGTGCCAGCAGCCTGTTACGGACAGGGGCGACCAATGAGCAGTTCTTC
d_call: NA; j_call: TRBJ1-6; clone_size: NA; cdr3_length: 15; v_call: TRBV28; cdr3_aa: CASRPGGVGNSPLHF; cdr3_nt: TGTGCCAGCAGGCCCGGGGGAGTAGGTAATTCACCCCTCCACTTT
d_call: NA; j_call: TRBJ2-1; clone_size: NA; cdr3_length: 13; v_call: TRBV3-1/TRBV3-2; cdr3_aa: CASRTSSYNEQFF; cdr3_nt: TGTGCCAGCAGGACTAGCTCCTACAATGAGCAGTTCTTC
d_call: TRBD1; j_call: TRBJ1-5; clone_size: NA; cdr3_length: 16; v_call: TRBV28; cdr3_aa: CASSLDRHRGNQPQHF; cdr3_nt: TGTGCCAGCAGTTTAGACCGTCACAGGGGGAATCAGCCCCAGCATTTT
d_call: NA; j_call: TRBJ1-5; clone_size: NA; cdr3_length: 14; v_call: TRBV19; cdr3_aa: CASSIKTDRQPQHF; cdr3_nt: TGTGCCAGTAGTATAAAGACAGACCGTCAGCCCCAGCATTTT
d_call: NA; j_call: TRBJ2-7; clone_size: NA; cdr3_length: 14; v_call: TRBV7-9; cdr3_aa: CASSLVADFYEQYF; cdr3_nt: TGTGCCAGCAGCTTAGTGGCAGACTTCTACGAGCAGTACTTC